This TCR beta chain is from a study of STAT5B mutations in CD4+ large granular lymphocyte leukemia. Study information: The CDR3 'QG' motif was associated with a particular HLA allele among healthy donors.

General study results and limits: Without putative leukemic clones, patient CD4-sorted repertoires remained more clonal than healthy CD4+ repertoires. Top patient clones used TRBV06 genes more often: 8/27 versus 2/35 in controls.

The assay was immunoSEQ multiplex PCR, and TCRdb's table has in-frame clones only and misses some. The repertoire holds 22,000 or so clones, roughly 82% seen once, with around 8.4% in the top ten. V was pared by 1 base and J by 5 bases, with 8 bases between. This CDR3 is 14 amino acids long. Germline-derived CDR1 and CDR2 are SEHNR and FQNEAQ (reference sequence). This clone was counted a single time. The antigen is not known. The TCR sequence derives from a human donor in good health. The sequencing input was CD4+ T cells from blood buffy coats. The chain carries TRBV7-9 and TRBJ2-2; no clear D gene. Here the CDR3 DNA reads TGTGCCAGCAGCTTAGATGTGAAAACCGGGGAGCTGTTTTTT. Protein product: CASSLDVKTGELFF.